Given below is one T cell receptor beta chain in context. The antigen remains undetermined. This record belongs to a study of shared clonotypes between healthy human individuals. It was CD45RO-negative cells, positively selected for CCR7, that made up naive CD8 cells, with terminally differentiated effector memory CD45RA+ cells excluded. The assay was immunoSEQ multiplex PCR, and TCRdb's table has in-frame clones only and misses some. The table shows some 630,000 clones, with roughly 96% occurring only once. General observations from the study: Among donors, clonotype sharing was expected to be affected by sequencing depth. Naive subsets generally had larger estimated richness than memory subsets.

This CDR3 has 15 residues. Germline CDR1 reads SGHAT; CDR2 reads FQNNGV. V gave up 0 bases and J gave up 3 bases, with 9 bases separating them. The chain joins TRBV11-2 to TRBJ1-3, with D perhaps TRBD1 (6 bases). The source of this sequence is a woman between 25 and 40 years old in good health. What was sequenced was naive CD8+ T cells sorted from blood. The CDR3 reads CASSLDRGSGNTIYF. CDR3 coding DNA: TGTGCCAGCAGCTTAGACAGGGGAAGTGGAAACACCATATATTTT.